These 13 T cell receptor beta chains came from one sample sequenced in a study of control samples from healthy donors and cancer patients. Generated by immunoSEQ multiplex PCR, the TCRdb table keeps only in-frame clones and is missing some. The table lists 100,000 to 150,000 clones, more than 85% of them singletons, with around 7.9% in the top ten. The sequencing sample was made of blood. These receptors were collected from a man aged 18-30 years in good health.

The chain links TRBV10-3 to TRBJ2-7, with a weak D call TRBD1 (5 bases). Trimming cost V 0 bases and J 3 bases, with 9 bases left between them. Germline assignment: CDR1 ENHRY and CDR2 SYGVKD. The CDR3 is made up of 14 amino acids. CDR3: CAISESRQNYEQYF. The DNA of the CDR3 is TGTGCCATCAGTGAGTCGAGACAGAACTACGAGCAGTACTTC.

V usage is TRBV10-3 and J usage is TRBJ1-1, with TRBD1 as a possible D gene (5 bases). The ends were cut back, 8 bases at V and 2 bases at J, with 12 bases in the middle. Per germline, CDR1 ENHRY and CDR2 SYGVKD. There are 13 residues in the CDR3. The CDR3 sequence: CAIGTDTNTEAFF. The CDR3 DNA follows: TGTGCCATCGGCACGGACACCAACACTGAAGCTTTCTTT.

The J gene is TRBJ1-3, the V gene TRBV7-8; the match to TRBD1 covers 7 bases. Germline V gene lookup returns CDR1 SGHVS and CDR2 FQNEAQ. V shed 0 bases, J shed 2 bases, and the junction held 4 bases outside the gene matches. The CDR3 contains 16 residues. For the CDR3, the DNA is TGTGCCAGCAGCTTAGCGCGTGGGACAGCTGGAAACACCATATATTTT. Translated, it gives CASSLARGTAGNTIYF.

Written as DNA, the CDR3 is TGTGCCAGAAGCTTAACAGGGTTGGTCACAGATACGCAGTATTTT. The encoded protein is CARSLTGLVTDTQYF. The rearrangement uses TRBV7-5 and TRBJ2-3; the listed D gene, TRBD1, was not tested against the DNA. TRBV7-5 is recorded as a pseudogene. This CDR3 comprises 15 residues.

In nucleotides, the CDR3 is TGCGCCAGCAGCTTGGCCGCAGAGTACGAGCAGTACTTC. Protein: CASSLAAEYEQYF. V and J are TRBV5-1 and TRBJ2-7; no definite D call. Germline loops: CDR1 SGHRS, CDR2 YFSETQ. The CDR3 has 13 amino acids. V gave up 0 bases and J gave up 4 bases, with 8 bases separating them.

The gene calls are TRBV18 and TRBJ2-3; D uncertain. The CDR3 extends over 15 amino acids. Germline V gene lookup returns CDR1 KGHSH and CDR2 LQKENI. Trimming pared 2 bases from V and 3 bases from J, leaving 12 bases between. The CDR3 reads CASSPRQVETDTQYF. The CDR3 bases are TGTGCCAGCTCACCAAGGCAGGTCGAAACAGATACGCAGTATTTT.

The chain combines TRBV3-1 (or the pseudogene TRBV3-2) with TRBJ2-2, with a weak D call TRBD1 (5 bases). CDR3 length: 14 amino acids. The germline CDR1 and CDR2 sequences are LGHDT and YNNKEL (reference sequence). Trimming stripped 6 bases from V and 0 bases from J, with 8 bases between. The CDR3 nucleotides are TGTGCCAGCAGATGGACAACGAACACCGGGGAGCTGTTTTTT. The encoded protein is CASRWTTNTGELFF.

V gene TRBV4-1 combines with J gene TRBJ2-1; D is unresolved. This CDR3 has 14 residues. V was trimmed by 3 bases and J by 4 bases, leaving 10 bases between them. Germline CDR1 and CDR2: MGHRA and YSYEKL. In DNA, the CDR3 is TGCGCCAGCAGCCAGCCTTCACGGTACAATGAGCAGTTCTTC. Amino acid sequence: CASSQPSRYNEQFF.

The chain uses TRBV6-5 and TRBJ2-4; a weak D match, TRBD2 (5 bases). The CDR3 spans 14 residues. CDR1 is MNHEY and CDR2 is SVGAGI in the germline V gene. Trimming removed 6 bases at V and 0 bases at J, with 9 bases between. In nucleotides, the CDR3 is TGTGCCAGCAGAGAGAGCGGAGCCAAAAACATTCAGTACTTC. It is translated as CASRESGAKNIQYF.

The gene calls are TRBV15 and TRBJ2-5; no firm D call. Germline V gene sequence: CDR1 LNHNV, CDR2 YYDKDF (reference sequence). This CDR3 has 11 amino acids. V shed 4 bases and J shed 5 bases, with 5 bases lying between them. The CDR3 nucleotides read TGTGCCACCAGCACCTGGGAGACCCAGTACTTC. This codes for CATSTWETQYF. Using reference TRBV15 and TRBJ2-5 for the parts outside the CDR3, the full variable domain is DAMVIQNPRYQVTQFGKPVTLSCSQTLNHNVMYWYQQKSSQAPKLLFHYYDKDFNNEADTPDNFQSRRPNTSFCFLDIRSPGLGDTAMYLCATSTWETQYFGPGTRLLVL.

This chain joins TRBV6-1 and TRBJ2-3; tentatively, D is TRBD1 or TRBD2 (6 bases each). Trimming stripped 2 bases from V and 5 bases from J, with 14 bases between. This CDR3 is built from 15 residues. Germline assignment: CDR1 MNHNS and CDR2 SASEGT. The chain's CDR3 is CASSEPTGALDTQYF. CDR3 nucleotides: TGTGCCAGCAGTGAACCAACGGGGGCTTTAGATACGCAGTATTTT.

The chain recombines TRBV27 with TRBJ1-4, with a weak D call TRBD1 (5 bases). Looked up from germline, CDR1 is MNHEY and CDR2 is SMNVEV (reference sequence). Trimming pared 8 bases from V and 3 bases from J, leaving 13 bases between. This CDR3 region has 14 residues. In DNA form, the CDR3 reads TGTGCCAGCGCTGGGGAGGGGCCTAATGAAAAACTGTTTTTT. It codes for CASAGEGPNEKLFF.

This chain uses TRBV7-2 with TRBJ2-1; 16 positions agree with TRBD2. V shed 4 bases, J shed 7 bases, and the junction held 7 bases outside the gene matches. The CDR3 has 17 amino acids. The germline V gene has CDR1 SGHTA and CDR2 FQGNSA. The CDR3 DNA is TGTGCCAGCAGCTCAGGGACTAGCGGGGGGGCCCGGAATGAGCAGTTCTTC. It translates to CASSSGTSGGARNEQFF.